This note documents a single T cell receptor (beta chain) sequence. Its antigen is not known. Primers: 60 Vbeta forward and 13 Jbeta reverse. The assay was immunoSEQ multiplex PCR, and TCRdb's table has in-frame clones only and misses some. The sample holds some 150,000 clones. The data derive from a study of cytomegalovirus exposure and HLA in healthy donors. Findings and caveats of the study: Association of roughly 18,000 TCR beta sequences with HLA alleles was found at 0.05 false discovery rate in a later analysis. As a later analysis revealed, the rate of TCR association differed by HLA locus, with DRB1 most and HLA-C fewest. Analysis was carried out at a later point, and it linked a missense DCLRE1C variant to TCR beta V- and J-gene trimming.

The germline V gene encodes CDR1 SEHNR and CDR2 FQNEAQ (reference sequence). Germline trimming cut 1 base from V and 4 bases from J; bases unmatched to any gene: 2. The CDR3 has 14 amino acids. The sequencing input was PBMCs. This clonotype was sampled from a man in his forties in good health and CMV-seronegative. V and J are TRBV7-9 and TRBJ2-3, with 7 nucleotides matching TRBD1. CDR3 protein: CASSLVQGADTQYF. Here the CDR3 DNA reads TGTGCCAGCAGCTTAGTCCAGGGGGCAGATACGCAGTATTTT.